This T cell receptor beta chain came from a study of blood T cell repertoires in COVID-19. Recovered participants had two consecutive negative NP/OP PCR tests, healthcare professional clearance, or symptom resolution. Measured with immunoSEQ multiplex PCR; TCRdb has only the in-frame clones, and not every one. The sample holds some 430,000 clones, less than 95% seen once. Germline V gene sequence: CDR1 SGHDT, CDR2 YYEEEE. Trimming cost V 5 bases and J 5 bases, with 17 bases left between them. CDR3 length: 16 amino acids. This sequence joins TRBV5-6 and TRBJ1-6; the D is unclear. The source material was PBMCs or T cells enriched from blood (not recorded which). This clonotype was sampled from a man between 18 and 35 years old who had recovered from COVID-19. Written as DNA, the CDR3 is TGTGCCAGCAGTGCGGGCCCAAGCCTTAATAATTCACCCCTCCACTTT. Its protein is CASSAGPSLNNSPLHF.